These 12 T cell receptor beta chains were sequenced from one sample in a study of cytomegalovirus exposure and HLA in healthy donors (TCRdb year 2017). The protocol used for the library was the immunoSEQ multiplex PCR assay. For the multiplex PCR, a mixture combining 60 forward primers for TCR Vbeta segments and 13 reverse primers for TCR Jbeta segments was used. TCRdb obtained this table from immuneACCESS and retained in-frame rearrangements with V and J assigned. These tables miss some clones; where compared with another copy, unresolved V genes account for less than half of the shortfall, and the remainder is unexplained. This sample comprises approximately 140,000 clones, roughly four fifths of them detected only once. Under 6% of the sample rests with the top ten. Sequenced sample: PBMCs. The receptor set was obtained from a woman aged 40 to 49 in good health and CMV-seropositive.

The chain uses TRBV7-9 and TRBJ2-7; the D gene is possibly TRBD1 (7 bases). This CDR3 has 12 amino acids. Between the trimmed V and J ends, which lost 4 bases and 7 bases, there was a span of 11 bases. Germline V gene data show CDR1 as SEHNR and CDR2 as FQNEAQ (reference sequence). CDR3 in DNA: TGTGCCAGCAGCTCACAGGGGAGGGAGCAGTACTTC. Amino acid sequence: CASSSQGREQYF.

The chain is built from TRBV14 and TRBJ2-1; 8 nucleotides match TRBD2. Germline V gene sequence: CDR1 SGHDN, CDR2 FVKESK. This CDR3 spans 16 amino acids. Trimming took 0 bases from V and 4 from J; bases not matched to a gene: 5. In nucleotides, the CDR3 is TGTGCCAGCAGCCAAGACGCTAGCGGGTGGTACAATGAGCAGTTCTTC. Protein product: CASSQDASGWYNEQFF.

The rearrangement joins TRBV2 to TRBJ2-5; 10 bases fit TRBD2. The CDR3 length is 15 residues. Trimming cost V 6 bases and J 4 bases; bases outside gene matches: 8. Per germline, CDR1 SNHLY and CDR2 FYNNEI. The CDR3 DNA reads as TGTGCCAGCAGGGTTCTAGCGGGGGCAGGAGAGACCCAGTACTTC. It encodes CASRVLAGAGETQYF.

V usage is TRBV29-1 and J usage is TRBJ2-2, with D unresolved. This CDR3 spans 10 amino acids. Trimming removed 7 bases at V and 3 bases at J, with 3 bases between. Germline V lookup: CDR1 SQVTM, CDR2 ANQGSEA. CDR3 in amino acids: CSAYTGELFF. In DNA, the CDR3 is TGCAGCGCTTACACCGGGGAGCTGTTTTTT.

The genes are TRBV19 and TRBJ2-3; the D gene is possibly TRBD1 (5 bases). The CDR3 spans 13 residues. V lost 4 bases, J lost 2 bases, and 7 bases lay in between. Germline CDR1 and CDR2: LNHDA and SQIVND (reference sequence). CDR3 DNA: TGTGCCAGTAGTACAGGGCCCACAGATACGCAGTATTTT. Translated, it gives CASSTGPTDTQYF.

The rearrangement uses TRBV4-3 and TRBJ2-7; 10 bases fit TRBD2. Germline V gene data show CDR1 as LGHNA and CDR2 as YSLEER. This CDR3 has 17 residues. The junction had 9 bases not matched to a gene; V was cut back by 1 base and J by 3 bases. The CDR3 reads CASSQGASGSLRYEQYF. For the CDR3, the DNA is TGCGCCAGCAGCCAAGGTGCTAGCGGGAGTCTCCGCTACGAGCAGTACTTC.

The genes are TRBV9 and TRBJ2-3; D not certain. The CDR3 has 14 amino acids. Per germline, CDR1 SGDLS and CDR2 YYNGEE. The ends were cut back, 0 bases at V and 6 bases at J, with 11 bases in the middle. The CDR3 sequence is CASSVGGTGDTQYF. The CDR3 DNA reads as TGTGCCAGCAGCGTAGGCGGTACCGGGGATACGCAGTATTTT.

This clone turned up a few times. The chain employs TRBV19 and TRBJ1-5; D unclear. Trimming left V 6 bases short and J 0 bases short, with 12 bases between. The CDR3 runs 15 residues. Germline assignment: CDR1 LNHDA and CDR2 SQIVND (reference sequence). The chain's CDR3 is CASRKLTVSNQPQHF. The CDR3, as DNA: TGTGCCAGTAGGAAACTTACAGTTAGCAATCAGCCCCAGCATTTT. The full variable domain, completed using reference TRBV19 and TRBJ1-5, is DGGITQSPKYLFRKEGQNVTLSCEQNLNHDAMYWYRQDPGQGLRLIYYSQIVNDFQKGDIAEGYSVSREKKESFPLTVTSAQKNPTAFYLCASRKLTVSNQPQHFGDGTRLSIL.

The V gene is TRBV5-4, the J gene TRBJ2-3; 14 bases are shared with TRBD2. Germline V lookup: CDR1 SGHNT, CDR2 YYREEE (reference sequence). This CDR3 has 17 amino acids. V was pared by 4 bases and J by 3 bases, with 7 bases of the junction left unmatched. CDR3 protein: CASSAGTSGRFTDTQYF. The CDR3 DNA is TGTGCCAGCAGCGCCGGGACTAGCGGGAGATTTACAGATACGCAGTATTTT.

This clone has only a few counts. V is TRBV28 and J is TRBJ2-6; TRBD1 agrees at 7 bases. The ends lost 6 bases at V and 0 bases at J; junction bases unmatched: 8. This CDR3 has 17 residues. Germline loops: CDR1 MDHEN, CDR2 SYDVKM. The CDR3 loop is CASRATGPSSGANVLTF. The CDR3 nucleotides are TGTGCCAGCAGGGCGACAGGGCCGAGCTCTGGGGCCAACGTCCTGACTTTC.

The chain carries TRBV29-1 and TRBJ1-1; D is undetermined. This CDR3 has 10 amino acids. With 0 bases removed from V and 6 bases from J, the gap between germline ends came to 2 bases. From germline, CDR1 is SQVTM and CDR2 ANQGSEA. CDR3 residues: CSVEDAEAFF. In DNA, the CDR3 is TGCAGCGTTGAAGACGCTGAAGCTTTCTTT.

V usage is TRBV5-6 and J usage is TRBJ2-7; 7 positions match TRBD1. The CDR3 consists of 13 residues. Germline lookup yields CDR1 SGHDT and CDR2 YYEEEE. V shed 4 bases, J shed 4 bases, and the junction held 5 bases outside the gene matches. CDR3 nucleotides: TGTGCCAGCAGCCCAGACAGGGTTTACGAGCAGTACTTC. Its translation: CASSPDRVYEQYF. Drawing the rest from reference TRBV5-6 and TRBJ2-7, the complete variable domain is DAGVTQSPTHLIKTRGQQVTLRCSPKSGHDTVSWYQQALGQGPQFIFQYYEEEERQRGNFPDRFSGHQFPNYSSELNVNALLLGDSALYLCASSPDRVYEQYFGPGTRLTVT.